The rows below give T cell receptor beta chains drawn from one sample of a study of beta chain features in type 1 diabetes. Sequenced by immunoSEQ multiplex PCR; TCRdb stores in-frame clones only, minus some. In the table there are roughly 300,000 clones, roughly an eighth of which are singletons. Material for sequencing was naive CD4+ T cells from blood. The receptors were sampled from a man younger than 45 with type 1 diabetes. Both conserved end residues are part of each CDR3. D genes are given only for firm matches. Where a row states a size, it is once, few, many or the class of an expanded clone; other rows omit it.

clone size: few
D gene: -
V gene: TRBV6-5
J gene: TRBJ1-1
CDR3 DNA: TGTGCCAGCAGTTACGGCCCAGTCACCATGAACACTGAAGCTTTCTTT
CDR3 protein: CASSYGPVTMNTEAFF

clone size: -
D gene: TRBD1
V gene: TRBV30
J gene: TRBJ2-7
CDR3 DNA: TGTGCCTGGATTGACAGGGCCCAGTACGAGCAGTACTTC
CDR3 protein: CAWIDRAQYEQYF

clone size: -
D gene: -
V gene: TRBV6-6
J gene: TRBJ1-1
CDR3 DNA: TGTGCCAGCAAGGAGGGCGCCTCTGAAGCTTTCTTT
CDR3 protein: CASKEGASEAFF

clone size: -
D gene: -
V gene: TRBV28
J gene: TRBJ2-3
CDR3 DNA: TGTGCCAGCAGTTTGGGGCGGGACACAGATACGCAGTATTTT
CDR3 protein: CASSLGRDTDTQYF

clone size: -
D gene: TRBD1
V gene: TRBV4-2
J gene: TRBJ1-5
CDR3 DNA: TGTGCCAGCAGCCAAGGGACAGGGGACAATCAGCCCCAGCATTTT
CDR3 protein: CASSQGTGDNQPQHF

clone size: -
D gene: TRBD1
V gene: TRBV4-1
J gene: TRBJ2-2
CDR3 DNA: TGCGCCAGCAGCTACAGAGACAGGGGTATTTCAAGCACCGGGGAGCTGTTTTTT
CDR3 protein: CASSYRDRGISSTGELFF

clone size: -
D gene: -
V gene: TRBV6-5
J gene: TRBJ2-3
CDR3 DNA: TGTGCCAGCGGTACCGGAGGGAGAGACGCAGATACGCAGTATTTT
CDR3 protein: CASGTGGRDADTQYF

clone size: few
D gene: -
V gene: TRBV28
J gene: TRBJ2-5
CDR3 DNA: TGTGCCGGCCCACAGGGCCGAGAGACCCAGTACTTC
CDR3 protein: CAGPQGRETQYF

clone size: -
D gene: -
V gene: TRBV28
J gene: TRBJ2-5
CDR3 DNA: TGTGCCACCTCTCTGAGGTTGGAGACCCAGTACTTC
CDR3 protein: CATSLRLETQYF

clone size: -
D gene: TRBD1
V gene: TRBV7-2
J gene: TRBJ2-1
CDR3 DNA: TGTGCCATTCGTGGACAGGGAACCTACAATGAGCAGTTCTTC
CDR3 protein: CAIRGQGTYNEQFF

clone size: -
D gene: -
V gene: TRBV4-3
J gene: TRBJ2-3
CDR3 DNA: TGCGCCAGCAGCCAAGGGAAGCGGTCAATTACGCAGTATTTT
CDR3 protein: CASSQGKRSITQYF

clone size: -
D gene: -
V gene: TRBV28
J gene: TRBJ1-2
CDR3 DNA: TGTGCCAGCAACCCCCCCAACAGGGCAGCCTATGGCTACACCTTC
CDR3 protein: CASNPPNRAAYGYTF

clone size: -
D gene: -
V gene: TRBV28
J gene: TRBJ2-7
CDR3 DNA: TGTGCCAGCAGTTTCCTTCGGGACTTCTTATCCTACGAGCAGTACTTC
CDR3 protein: CASSFLRDFLSYEQYF

clone size: -
D gene: -
V gene: TRBV7-2
J gene: TRBJ2-3
CDR3 DNA: TGTGCCAGCCAGGGGGGTACCGATACGCAGTATTTT
CDR3 protein: CASQGGTDTQYF

clone size: -
D gene: -
V gene: TRBV6-1
J gene: TRBJ1-4
CDR3 DNA: TGTGCCAGCAGGGAGCAGGGACTTAATGAAAAACTGTTTTTT
CDR3 protein: CASREQGLNEKLFF

clone size: few
D gene: -
V gene: TRBV7-9
J gene: TRBJ2-3
CDR3 DNA: TGTGCCAGCAGCTTGGACACCTCTAGCACAGATACGCAGTATTTT
CDR3 protein: CASSLDTSSTDTQYF

clone size: -
D gene: TRBD2
V gene: TRBV28
J gene: TRBJ2-1
CDR3 DNA: TGTGCCAGCAGGGTTCCGGGACTAGCGGGAGAGGGAGAGCAGTTCTTC
CDR3 protein: CASRVPGLAGEGEQFF

clone size: few
D gene: -
V gene: TRBV28
J gene: TRBJ2-7
CDR3 DNA: TGTGCCAGCAGTGGAGGAAGGACCTACGAGCAGTACTTC
CDR3 protein: CASSGGRTYEQYF

clone size: -
D gene: -
V gene: TRBV15
J gene: TRBJ2-1
CDR3 DNA: TGTGCCACCAGCAGAGAGCCATCAGGGGGGGAGCAGTTCTTC
CDR3 protein: CATSREPSGGEQFF

clone size: -
D gene: TRBD2
V gene: TRBV5-4
J gene: TRBJ2-1
CDR3 DNA: TGTGCCAGCAGCGCACTAGCGGGAGTTGAGCAGTTCTTC
CDR3 protein: CASSALAGVEQFF

clone size: few
D gene: -
V gene: TRBV10-3
J gene: TRBJ2-1
CDR3 DNA: TGTGCCATCAGTGAGTCATTGGCGGGGTTCAATGAGCAGTTCTTC
CDR3 protein: CAISESLAGFNEQFF

clone size: -
D gene: -
V gene: TRBV27
J gene: TRBJ1-5
CDR3 DNA: TGTGCCAGCAGCCCTCGGGGGGGCGGTCAGCCCCAGCATTTT
CDR3 protein: CASSPRGGGQPQHF

clone size: few
D gene: -
V gene: TRBV29-1
J gene: TRBJ1-1
CDR3 DNA: TGCAGCGTTGAGAACTCGGCGGGTTACACTGAAGCTTTCTTT
CDR3 protein: CSVENSAGYTEAFF

clone size: -
D gene: -
V gene: TRBV4-2
J gene: TRBJ1-2
CDR3 DNA: TGTGCCAGCAGCCAAGGATCACCCAGGGTGAACCGTGGCTACACCTTC
CDR3 protein: CASSQGSPRVNRGYTF

clone size: -
D gene: -
V gene: TRBV2
J gene: TRBJ2-3
CDR3 DNA: TGTGCCAGCAGTTTCGGTACGCAGTATTTT
CDR3 protein: CASSFGTQYF

clone size: -
D gene: TRBD1
V gene: TRBV18
J gene: TRBJ2-7
CDR3 DNA: TGTGCCAGCTCACCACCCGGCGGTCCAGGGGGTAGTGAGCAGTACTTC
CDR3 protein: CASSPPGGPGGSEQYF

clone size: few
D gene: TRBD1
V gene: TRBV9
J gene: TRBJ1-1
CDR3 DNA: TGTGCCAGCAGCGTAGGGGGACAGTACACTGAAGCTTTCTTT
CDR3 protein: CASSVGGQYTEAFF

clone size: -
D gene: -
V gene: TRBV19
J gene: TRBJ2-5
CDR3 DNA: TGTGCCAGTAGTATAGCTCGGGATTGGGAGACCCAGTACTTC
CDR3 protein: CASSIARDWETQYF

clone size: -
D gene: TRBD1
V gene: TRBV4-3
J gene: TRBJ2-7
CDR3 DNA: TGCGCCAGCAGCCAAGGACAGGGGCGCAACGAGCAGTACTTC
CDR3 protein: CASSQGQGRNEQYF

clone size: -
D gene: TRBD1
V gene: TRBV29-1
J gene: TRBJ2-5
CDR3 DNA: TGCAGCGCCCCGAAGACAAGACAGGGACAAGAGACCCAGTACTTC
CDR3 protein: CSAPKTRQGQETQYF

clone size: few
D gene: TRBD1
V gene: TRBV6-6
J gene: TRBJ1-4
CDR3 DNA: TGTGCCAGCAGTACCATCGACAGGGACAATGAAAAACTGTTTTTT
CDR3 protein: CASSTIDRDNEKLFF

clone size: -
D gene: TRBD1
V gene: TRBV6-5
J gene: TRBJ2-7
CDR3 DNA: TGTGCCAGCAGTCCGACCGGGACAGGCCCCTACGAGCAGTACTTC
CDR3 protein: CASSPTGTGPYEQYF

clone size: -
D gene: -
V gene: TRBV28
J gene: TRBJ1-1
CDR3 DNA: TGTGCCAGCAGTTTTGGAGTCATGAACACTGAAGCTTTCTTT
CDR3 protein: CASSFGVMNTEAFF

clone size: few
D gene: -
V gene: TRBV30
J gene: TRBJ2-7
CDR3 DNA: TGTGCCTGGAGTCCCGTTATGTCGGGAGAGCAGTACTTC
CDR3 protein: CAWSPVMSGEQYF

clone size: few
D gene: -
V gene: TRBV11-2
J gene: TRBJ1-5
CDR3 DNA: TGTGCCAGCAGCGAGAACGACAATCAGCCCCAGCATTTT
CDR3 protein: CASSENDNQPQHF

clone size: -
D gene: TRBD2
V gene: TRBV9
J gene: TRBJ2-1
CDR3 DNA: TGTGCCAGCAGCGTAGCTCCAGCGGGAGCGACAGATGAGCAGTTCTTC
CDR3 protein: CASSVAPAGATDEQFF

clone size: -
D gene: -
V gene: TRBV28
J gene: TRBJ2-7
CDR3 DNA: TGTGCCAGCAGTTTATCGGGCAGGGGAAGGGACGAGCAGTACTTC
CDR3 protein: CASSLSGRGRDEQYF

clone size: few
D gene: -
V gene: TRBV7-2
J gene: TRBJ1-2
CDR3 DNA: TGTGGCTCGCGGGGAGGGGGAGACTATGGCTACACCTTC
CDR3 protein: CGSRGGGDYGYTF

clone size: few
D gene: -
V gene: TRBV5-1
J gene: TRBJ2-1
CDR3 DNA: TGCGCCAGCAGCTCCACTCCCCCAGGGCTCTCGGACAATGAGCAGTTCTTC
CDR3 protein: CASSSTPPGLSDNEQFF

clone size: few
D gene: TRBD2
V gene: TRBV7-2
J gene: TRBJ2-1
CDR3 DNA: TGTGCCAGCAGCTTCGTAGCGGGAACCGGCGATGAGCAGTTCTTC
CDR3 protein: CASSFVAGTGDEQFF

clone size: few
D gene: -
V gene: TRBV7-9
J gene: TRBJ2-7
CDR3 DNA: TGTGCCAGCAGCTTAGGACCCAGGGACTACGAGCAGTACTTC
CDR3 protein: CASSLGPRDYEQYF

clone size: -
D gene: TRBD2
V gene: TRBV5-1
J gene: TRBJ2-1
CDR3 DNA: TGCGCCAGCAGCTTGGGACTAGCGGGAGGCGATGAGCAGTTCTTC
CDR3 protein: CASSLGLAGGDEQFF

clone size: few
D gene: -
V gene: TRBV18
J gene: TRBJ2-6
CDR3 DNA: TGTGCCAGCTCACCAATAGGACATTCTGGGGCCAACGTCCTGACTTTC
CDR3 protein: CASSPIGHSGANVLTF

clone size: few
D gene: -
V gene: TRBV27
J gene: TRBJ1-5
CDR3 DNA: TGTGCCAGCAGGTCCGCCCCCGGGACAAATAGCAATCAGCCCCAGCATTTT
CDR3 protein: CASRSAPGTNSNQPQHF

clone size: -
D gene: -
V gene: TRBV29-1
J gene: TRBJ1-5
CDR3 DNA: TGCAGCGTAGGGAGGGGAGGCAATCAGCCCCAGCATTTT
CDR3 protein: CSVGRGGNQPQHF

clone size: few
D gene: TRBD1
V gene: TRBV2
J gene: TRBJ1-4
CDR3 DNA: TGTGCCAGCAAGGGACAGGACCGTGAAAAACTGTTTTTT
CDR3 protein: CASKGQDREKLFF

clone size: -
D gene: -
V gene: TRBV2
J gene: TRBJ1-1
CDR3 DNA: TGTGCCAGCAGTGAAAGTCCGGGGGGGGTGGCTTTCTTT
CDR3 protein: CASSESPGGVAFF

clone size: few
D gene: TRBD2
V gene: TRBV9
J gene: TRBJ2-7
CDR3 DNA: TGTGCCAGCAGCGTAGCCTCCACTAGCGGCTACGAGCAGTACTTC
CDR3 protein: CASSVASTSGYEQYF

clone size: few
D gene: -
V gene: TRBV18
J gene: TRBJ1-2
CDR3 DNA: TGTGCCAGCTCAGCTCAGGGAAACTATGGCTACACCTTC
CDR3 protein: CASSAQGNYGYTF

clone size: -
D gene: -
V gene: TRBV6-4
J gene: TRBJ2-1
CDR3 DNA: TGTGCCAGCAGTGACTCGAGGAGAAAGCAGTTCTTC
CDR3 protein: CASSDSRRKQFF

clone size: -
D gene: TRBD2
V gene: TRBV7-9
J gene: TRBJ2-6
CDR3 DNA: TGTGCCAGCAGCTCTCTAGCGGGAGGGTCTGGGGCCAACGTCCTGACTTTC
CDR3 protein: CASSSLAGGSGANVLTF

clone size: once
D gene: TRBD1
V gene: TRBV28
J gene: TRBJ2-7
CDR3 DNA: TGTGCCAGCAGTTCCAACGGACAGGGGGCACCCTTC
CDR3 protein: CASSSNGQGAPF